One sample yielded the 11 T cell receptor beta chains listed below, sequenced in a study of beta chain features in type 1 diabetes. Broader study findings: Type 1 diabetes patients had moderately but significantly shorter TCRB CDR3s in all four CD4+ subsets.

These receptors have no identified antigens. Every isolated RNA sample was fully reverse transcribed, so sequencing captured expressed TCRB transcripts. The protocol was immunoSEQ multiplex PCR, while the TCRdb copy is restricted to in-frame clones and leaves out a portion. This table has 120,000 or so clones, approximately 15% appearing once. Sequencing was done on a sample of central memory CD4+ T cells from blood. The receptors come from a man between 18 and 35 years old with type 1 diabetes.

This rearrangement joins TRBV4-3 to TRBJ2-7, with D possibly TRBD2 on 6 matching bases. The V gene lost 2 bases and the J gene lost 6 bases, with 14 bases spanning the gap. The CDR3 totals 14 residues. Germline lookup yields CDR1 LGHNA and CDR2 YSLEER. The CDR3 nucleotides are TGCGCCAGCAGCCAACTAGCGAGCGAGAGCGAGCAGTACTTC. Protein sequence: CASSQLASESEQYF.

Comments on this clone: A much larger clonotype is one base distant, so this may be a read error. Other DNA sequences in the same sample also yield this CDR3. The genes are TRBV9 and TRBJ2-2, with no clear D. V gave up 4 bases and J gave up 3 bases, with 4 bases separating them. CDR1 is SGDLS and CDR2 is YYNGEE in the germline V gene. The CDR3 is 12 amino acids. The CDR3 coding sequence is TGTGCCAGCAGCCGGGACACCGGGGAGCTGTTTTTT. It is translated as CASSRDTGELFF.

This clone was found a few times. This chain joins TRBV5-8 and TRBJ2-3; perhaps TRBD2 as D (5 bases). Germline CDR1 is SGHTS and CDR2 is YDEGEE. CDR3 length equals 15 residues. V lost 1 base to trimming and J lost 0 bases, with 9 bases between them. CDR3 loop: CASSLTWTSTDTQYF. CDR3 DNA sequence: TGTGCCAGCAGCTTGACGTGGACTAGCACAGATACGCAGTATTTT.

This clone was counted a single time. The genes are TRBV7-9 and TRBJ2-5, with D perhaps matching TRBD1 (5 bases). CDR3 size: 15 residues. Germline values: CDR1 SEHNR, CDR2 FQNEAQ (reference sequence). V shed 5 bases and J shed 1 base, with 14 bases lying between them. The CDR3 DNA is TGTGCCAGCAGCCCCCACCCAGGGTCCCAAGAGACCCAGTACTTC. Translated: CASSPHPGSQETQYF.

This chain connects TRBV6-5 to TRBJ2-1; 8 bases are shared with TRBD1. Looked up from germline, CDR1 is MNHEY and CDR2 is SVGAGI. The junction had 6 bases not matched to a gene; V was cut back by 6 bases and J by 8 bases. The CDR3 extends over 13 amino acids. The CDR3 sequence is CASRKTGEDEQFF. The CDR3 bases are TGTGCCAGCAGAAAGACAGGGGAGGATGAGCAGTTCTTC.

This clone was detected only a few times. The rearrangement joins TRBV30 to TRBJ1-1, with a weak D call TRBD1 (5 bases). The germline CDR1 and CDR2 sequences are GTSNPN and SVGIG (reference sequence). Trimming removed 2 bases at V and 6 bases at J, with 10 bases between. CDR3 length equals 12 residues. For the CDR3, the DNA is TGTGCCTGGAGTCCATGGGGGTCTGAAGCTTTCTTT. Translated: CAWSPWGSEAFF.

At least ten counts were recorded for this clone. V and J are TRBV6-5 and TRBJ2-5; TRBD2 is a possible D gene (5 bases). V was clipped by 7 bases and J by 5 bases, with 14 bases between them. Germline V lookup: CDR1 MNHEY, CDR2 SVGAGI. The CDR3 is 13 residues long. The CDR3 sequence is CASKRRSRETQYF. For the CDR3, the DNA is TGTGCCAGCAAACGGAGGTCTCGGGAGACCCAGTACTTC.

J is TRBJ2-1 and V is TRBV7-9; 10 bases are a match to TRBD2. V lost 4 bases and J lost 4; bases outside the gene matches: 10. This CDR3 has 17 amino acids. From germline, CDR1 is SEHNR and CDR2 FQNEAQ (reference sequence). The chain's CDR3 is CASSSFALAGEYNEQFF. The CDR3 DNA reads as TGTGCCAGCAGCTCCTTTGCCCTAGCGGGAGAGTACAATGAGCAGTTCTTC.

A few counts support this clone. The CDR3 DNA is TGTGCCATCAGCCGGTCGGGAGTTACTTACGAGCAGTACTTC. It yields the protein CAISRSGVTYEQYF. The chain carries TRBV10-3 and TRBJ2-7; D perhaps matches TRBD2 (6 bases). The CDR3 is made up of 14 amino acids. Looked up from germline, CDR1 is ENHRY and CDR2 is SYGVKD. V shed 6 bases and J shed 4 bases, with 16 bases lying between them.

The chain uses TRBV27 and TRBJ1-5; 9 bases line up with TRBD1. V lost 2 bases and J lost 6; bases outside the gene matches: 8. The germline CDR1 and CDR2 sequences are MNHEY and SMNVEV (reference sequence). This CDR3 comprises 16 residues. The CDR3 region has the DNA TGTGCCAGCAGTTTACCTTTGGGACAGGGAGGTCAGCCCCAGCATTTT. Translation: CASSLPLGQGGQPQHF.

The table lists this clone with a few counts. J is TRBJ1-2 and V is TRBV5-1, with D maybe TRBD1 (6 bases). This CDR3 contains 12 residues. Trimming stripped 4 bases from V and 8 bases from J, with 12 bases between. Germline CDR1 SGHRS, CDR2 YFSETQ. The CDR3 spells CASSAQGKGYTF. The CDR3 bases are TGCGCCAGCAGCGCACAGGGTAAAGGCTACACCTTC.